A single sample is the source of the 12 T cell receptor beta chains below, sequenced in a study of CD8+ T cells in alopecia areata. Treatment indicated: oral pan-JAK inhibitor, 5-10 mg twice daily. TCR sequencing used cDNA made by reverse transcription of extracted RNA. Some clones are missing from TCRdb's copy, which holds only in-frame ones; the method was immunoSEQ multiplex PCR. The sample includes some 210,000 clones, approximately 67% of them seen just once. Sequenced material: CD4+ T cells sorted from blood, taken at approximately week 44, from a patient treated with tofacitinib. Every receptor here comes from a human donor with alopecia areata.

This clone was found many times. The chain carries TRBV9 and TRBJ1-5, with D perhaps TRBD1 (5 bases). V lost 0 bases and J lost 5, with 12 bases in between. This CDR3 region has 15 residues. Germline V gene lookup returns CDR1 SGDLS and CDR2 YYNGEE. This chain's CDR3 is CASSVGVRADQPQHF. CDR3 in DNA: TGTGCCAGCAGCGTAGGAGTCAGGGCGGATCAGCCCCAGCATTTT.

Points on this clone: A read error may produce the germline difference seen at one junction end. This chain connects TRBV11-2 to TRBJ1-2; no reliable D call. Germline assignment: CDR1 SGHAT and CDR2 FQNNGV. The CDR3 contains 12 residues. CDR3 in amino acids: CASSLNFGDPIF. CDR3 coding DNA: TGTGCCAGCAGCTTGAATTTCGGGGATCCTATATTC.

The V call is TRBV29-1, the J call TRBJ1-1; tentatively, D is TRBD1 (6 bases). Trimming cost V 6 bases and J 3 bases, with 17 bases left between them. The CDR3 is 14 amino acids. Per the germline V gene, CDR1 is SQVTM and CDR2 is ANQGSEA. This CDR3 reads CSVGGTHLYTEAFF. The CDR3 DNA is TGCAGCGTCGGGGGGACACACCTTTACACTGAAGCTTTCTTT. The whole variable domain, filled in from reference TRBV29-1 and TRBJ1-1, reads SAVISQKPSRDICQRGTSLTIQCQVDSQVTMMFWYRQQPGQSLTLIATANQGSEATYESGFVIDKFPISRPNLTFSTLTVSNMSPEDSSIYLCSVGGTHLYTEAFFGQGTRLTVV.

This clone was counted only a few times. J is TRBJ2-4 and V is TRBV5-1, with D perhaps matching TRBD1 (6 bases). Germline loops: CDR1 SGHRS, CDR2 YFSETQ. V shed 4 bases and J shed 3 bases, with 17 bases lying between them. The CDR3 runs to 16 residues. The CDR3 nucleotides read TGCGCCAGCAGCGCTGGGACACTGGATCTCAAAAACATTCAGTACTTC. As protein: CASSAGTLDLKNIQYF.

This chain uses TRBV9 with TRBJ1-6; TRBD1 matches 7 bases. CDR3 length equals 16 residues. The V segment lost 0 bases and the J segment 7 bases; nucleotides outside the gene matches: 7. CDR1 is SGDLS, CDR2 YYNGEE, per germline. This CDR3 is CASSVDATGNNSPLHF. The CDR3 region has the DNA TGTGCCAGCAGCGTAGATGCGACAGGGAACAATTCACCCCTCCACTTT.

The chain joins TRBV5-1 to TRBJ2-5; D is perhaps TRBD2 (5 bases). Germline CDR1 reads SGHRS; CDR2 reads YFSETQ. This CDR3 is built from 16 residues. V shed 0 bases and J shed 2 bases, with 14 bases lying between them. The chain's CDR3 is CASSLARQAEQETQYF. The CDR3 DNA reads as TGCGCCAGCAGCTTGGCCCGACAAGCGGAACAAGAGACCCAGTACTTC.

The genes are TRBV4-3 and TRBJ2-7; D remains unclear. In germline, CDR1 is LGHNA, CDR2 YSLEER. The CDR3 extends over 13 amino acids. Trimming took 2 bases from V and 5 from J, leaving 10 bases between them. This chain's CDR3 is CASSQQASHEQYF. The CDR3 coding sequence is TGCGCCAGCAGCCAACAGGCCTCTCACGAGCAGTACTTC.

This clone was seen just once. This chain connects TRBV7-3 to TRBJ2-2, with D hard to call. The germline CDR1 and CDR2 sequences are SGHTA and FQGTGA. Trimming left V 5 bases short and J 6 bases short, with 10 bases between. The CDR3 extends over 13 amino acids. The CDR3: CASSLRLPGELFF. DNA of the CDR3: TGTGCCAGCAGCCTAAGGCTGCCCGGGGAGCTGTTTTTT.

J is TRBJ2-3 and V is TRBV2; 8 bases fit TRBD2. The CDR3 is made up of 16 amino acids. V was pared by 3 bases and J by 1 base, with 6 bases of the junction left unmatched. Germline CDR1 and CDR2: SNHLY and FYNNEI. CDR3 sequence: CASSELTSGGTDTQYF. The CDR3 DNA reads as TGTGCCAGCAGTGAGCTAACTAGCGGCGGCACAGATACGCAGTATTTT.

This clone turned up a few times. The chain couples TRBV7-2 to TRBJ2-2, with 8 nucleotides matching TRBD2. The CDR3 spans 16 residues. With V trimmed by 4 bases and J by 1 base, 5 bases remained unmatched. The V gene's germline CDR1 is SGHTA and CDR2 FQGNSA. In DNA, the CDR3 is TGTGCCAGCAGCTCGGTCACTAGCGGGAACACCGGGGAGCTGTTTTTT. It encodes CASSSVTSGNTGELFF.

V usage is TRBV25-1 and J usage is TRBJ2-5, with D unclear. Germline V gene lookup returns CDR1 MGHDK and CDR2 SYGVNS. This CDR3 spans 15 amino acids. Trimming removed 4 bases at V and 1 base at J, with 13 bases between. CDR3 in amino acids: CASSVPGGGQETQYF. The DNA for the CDR3 is TGTGCCAGCAGTGTCCCCGGTGGCGGCCAAGAGACCCAGTACTTC.

With regard to this clone: Within the sample, other DNA sequences also encode this same CDR3. In DNA, the CDR3 is TGCGCCAGCAGCCCGGTCGGGGGGAACACTGAAGCTTTCTTT. The encoded protein is CASSPVGGNTEAFF. This rearrangement joins TRBV5-1 to TRBJ1-1; tentative D call: TRBD1 (5 bases). CDR1 is SGHRS and CDR2 is YFSETQ in the germline V gene. V lost 4 bases and J 1 base, leaving 11 bases between the germline ends. CDR3 length equals 14 residues. The whole variable domain, remainder taken from reference TRBV5-1 and TRBJ1-1, is KAGVTQTPRYLIKTRGQQVTLSCSPISGHRSVSWYQQTPGQGLQFLFEYFSETQRNKGNFPGRFSGRQFSNSRSEMNVSTLELGDSALYLCASSPVGGNTEAFFGQGTRLTVV.